The 30 T cell receptor beta chains listed next were all sequenced from one sample in a study of molecular identifiers for immune sequencing clone quantification (dated by TCRdb to 2017 to 2018). Receptors were amplified or captured by PCR. Instrument used: NextSeq 500. TCRdb reprocessed the public reads (quality trimming at Q25 with fastp, clone calling with MiXCR) and kept in-frame beta chains. Rows are combined by CDR3 protein, so each entry shows the most common genes and DNA. In this sample the table shows around 320,000 distinct CDR3 sequences, 24% of which occur a single time. Around 0.74% of the sample comes from the top ten. The sequencing sample was made of naive CD8+ T cells from blood, with Jurkat cell RNA spiked in. Taken with the paper, the label for cell subset or site translates to: FACS-sorted CD8+CD4-CCR7+CD45RA+ naive T cells. These receptors originate from a human donor in good health. Some libraries in this study had Jurkat cell RNA spiked in.

This sequence joins TRBV2 and TRBJ2-5; unclear D gene. The V gene's germline CDR1 is SNHLY and CDR2 FYNNEI. V was shortened by 8 bases and J by 3 bases, with 4 bases between the two germline ends. The CDR3 is 10 residues long. The CDR3 DNA is TGTGCCAGCGAGGAAGAGACCCAGTACTTC. It yields the protein CASEEETQYF.

This clonotype came up many times. This rearrangement joins TRBV11-2 to TRBJ2-6, with D hard to call. V was clipped by 5 bases and J by 4 bases, with 9 bases between them. CDR1 is SGHAT, CDR2 FQNNGV, per germline. CDR3 length: 14 amino acids. Written as DNA, the CDR3 is TGTGCCAGCAGCGGGCTGCTGGGGGCCAACGTCCTGACTTTC. Its translation: CASSGLLGANVLTF.

This clonotype was recorded many times. This chain links TRBV12-3 or TRBV12-4 with TRBJ1-4; no firm D call. V lost 4 bases to trimming and J lost 7 bases, with 7 bases between them. This CDR3 region has 12 residues. CDR3 residues: CASSWGAEKLFF. The DNA of the CDR3 is TGTGCCAGCAGTTGGGGAGCTGAAAAACTGTTTTTT.

In the case of this clonotype: Relative to the germline gene, one junction end is altered; a read error may explain this. The chain couples TRBV18 to TRBJ2-5; 9 positions match TRBD1. The CDR3 covers 18 residues. CDR1 is KGHSH, CDR2 LQKENI, per germline. CDR3 amino acids: CASSPYRGQSPDQETLYF. The CDR3, as DNA: TGTGCCAGCTCACCCTACAGGGGGCAAAGCCCTGACCAAGAGACCCTGTACTTC.

As regards this clonotype: Possible read error: a much larger clone is one base away. The chain employs TRBV5-6 and TRBJ2-7, with D unresolved. There are 13 residues in the CDR3. In germline, CDR1 is SGHDT, CDR2 YYEEEE. The CDR3 DNA sequence: TGTGTCAGCAGCTTGGACCCAGTATACGAGCAGTACTTC. Protein product: CVSSLDPVYEQYF.

V and J are TRBV7-9 and TRBJ1-1, with TRBD1 matching 9 bases. Looked up from germline, CDR1 is SEHNR and CDR2 is FQNEAQ (reference sequence). CDR3 size: 13 residues. V was pared by 5 bases and J by 10 bases, with 8 bases of the junction left unmatched. This CDR3 reads CASSQPGQGSAFF. The CDR3 bases are TGTGCCAGCAGCCAACCGGGACAGGGTTCAGCTTTCTTT.

This CDR3 is CASSLGGTSGNDEQYF. For the CDR3, the DNA is TGTGCCAGCAGCTTAGGTGGGACTAGCGGGAATGACGAGCAGTACTTC. The genes are TRBV7-9 and TRBJ2-7; 13 nucleotides agree with TRBD2. This CDR3 is 16 amino acids long. Per germline, CDR1 SEHNR and CDR2 FQNEAQ (reference sequence). V shed 1 base, J shed 5 bases, and the junction held 5 bases outside the gene matches.

The chain links TRBV7-2 to TRBJ1-4, with D hard to call. The germline V and J ends were trimmed by 5 bases and 3 bases, with 22 bases remaining between them. CDR3 length: 18 amino acids. Germline CDR1 SGHTA, CDR2 FQGNSA. CDR3 loop: CASSQLPAPVASNEKLFF. CDR3 DNA sequence: TGTGCCAGCAGCCAACTTCCGGCCCCAGTAGCATCTAATGAAAAACTGTTTTTT.

This clonotype was counted a few times. CDR3 region: CSVGSAYEQFF. Written as DNA, the CDR3 is TGCAGCGTTGGTTCCGCTTATGAGCAGTTCTTC. The chain recombines TRBV29-1 with TRBJ2-1; D gene ambiguous. The CDR3 covers 11 residues. The germline CDR1 and CDR2 sequences are SQVTM and ANQGSEA. Trimming pared 4 bases from V and 8 bases from J, leaving 9 bases between.

In the case of this clonotype: One junction end does not reproduce the germline sequence, and a read error may be involved. V gene TRBV27 combines with J gene TRBJ2-7; D not resolved. CDR3 size: 13 residues. Germline CDR1 and CDR2: MNHEY and SMNVEV (reference sequence). CDR3 in DNA: TGTGCCAGCAGTATGTACAGAGCCTACGAGCAGTCCTTC. Its translation: CASSMYRAYEQSF.

With regard to this clonotype: This may arise from a read error, as a much more abundant clone is one base away. The chain recombines TRBV29-1 with TRBJ2-5, with D possibly TRBD1 on 6 matching bases. Germline lookup yields CDR1 SQVTM and CDR2 ANQGSEA. This CDR3 is built from 14 residues. The V end lost 6 bases, the J end lost 2 bases, and 16 bases lay between the germline ends. CDR3 coding DNA: TGCAGCGTCGGGGCAGGGGTTGGACAAGAGACCCAGTACTTC. Translated, it gives CSVGAGVGQETQYF.

This clonotype has ten or more counts. J is TRBJ2-5 and V is TRBV12-3 or TRBV12-4; 11 bases fit TRBD1. The CDR3 extends over 15 amino acids. V shed 5 bases, J shed 5 bases, and the junction held 7 bases outside the gene matches. CDR3: CASSPRDRGLETQYF. The CDR3 coding sequence is TGTGCCAGCAGTCCCCGGGACAGGGGGTTGGAGACCCAGTACTTC.

This clonotype was counted a few times. This chain uses TRBV6-2 or TRBV6-3 with TRBJ2-3, with TRBD1 identical over 7 bases. The ends lost 5 bases at V and 6 bases at J; junction bases unmatched: 14. Germline values: CDR1 MNHEY, CDR2 SVGEGT. The CDR3 totals 16 residues. This chain's CDR3 is CASSAAGDRLSDTQYF. The CDR3 nucleotides are TGTGCCAGCAGTGCCGCCGGGGACAGATTATCTGATACGCAGTATTTT.

J is TRBJ2-1 and V is TRBV7-9; possibly TRBD2 for D (6 bases). CDR3 length: 16 residues. Trimming removed 1 base at V and 8 bases at J, with 18 bases between. Germline V gives CDR1 SEHNR, CDR2 FQNEAQ (reference sequence). CDR3 loop: CASSLGHGGIIDEQFF. CDR3 DNA: TGTGCCAGCAGCTTAGGTCATGGCGGGATTATAGATGAGCAGTTCTTC.

This clonotype was detected ten times or more. V usage is TRBV7-8 and J usage is TRBJ2-7; maybe TRBD1 (7 bases). Per the germline V gene, CDR1 is SGHVS and CDR2 is FQNEAQ. The CDR3 length is 14 residues. CDR3 protein: CASGGGEGSYEQYF. CDR3 in DNA: TGTGCGTCAGGGGGAGGCGAGGGCTCCTACGAGCAGTACTTC.

To note about this clonotype: This may be a read error, as it is one base from a much larger clone. The chain couples TRBV20-1 to TRBJ1-2, with no clear D. CDR1 is DFQATT and CDR2 is SNEGSKA in the germline V gene (reference sequence). The CDR3 covers 14 residues. The CDR3 loop is CSARDPVGIYDYTF. The CDR3 DNA is TGCAGTGCTAGAGATCCTGTCGGGATCTATGACTACACCTTC.

This clonotype has a single count. Its ends do not fully match the called genes, so a read error is possible. The genes are TRBV12-3 or TRBV12-4 and TRBJ2-3; no definite D call. The CDR3 is made up of 15 amino acids. CDR3: CPSSPGKASTDTQYF. The CDR3 nucleotides are TGTCCCAGCAGTCCCGGCAAAGCTAGCACAGATACGCAGTATTTT.

A note on this clonotype: A clone one base away is much larger, so this may be a read error. The chain recombines TRBV24-1 with TRBJ2-6, with unresolved D. CDR1 and CDR2 (germline): KGHDR, SFDVKD. The CDR3 runs to 16 residues. Trimming cost V 5 bases and J 0 bases, with 10 bases left between them. CDR3 bases: TGTGCCACCAGTGCCCGGCATAGCTCTGGGGCCAACGTCCTGACTTTC. Its protein product is CATSARHSSGANVLTF.

A remark on this clonotype: The junction does not match germline at one end; this may be a read error. The chain joins TRBV29-1 to TRBJ1-1; D is perhaps TRBD1 (6 bases). The CDR3 is 19 amino acids. The V gene's germline CDR1 is SQVTM and CDR2 ANQGSEA. As DNA, the CDR3 is TGCAGCGGGGCAGCTAGTGCCAAAGGGCAGGGGCCCTGGAACACTGAAGCTTCCTTT. Its protein product is CSGAASAKGQGPWNTEASF. Full variable domain (rest looked up from reference TRBV29-1 and TRBJ1-1): SAVISQKPSRDICQRGTSLTIQCQVDSQVTMMFWYRQQPGQSLTLIATANQGSEATYESGFVIDKFPISRPNLTFSTLTVSNMSPEDSSIYLCSGAASAKGQGPWNTEASFGQGTRLTVV.

As regards this clonotype: The CDR3 does not close with the conserved phenylalanine or tryptophan, likely indicating a read error. The chain is built from TRBV20-1 and TRBJ2-3, with 8 bases fitting TRBD1. CDR3 length: 16 amino acids. With V trimmed by 5 bases and J by 2 bases, 12 bases remained unmatched. Germline lookup yields CDR1 DFQATT and CDR2 SNEGSKA (reference sequence). CDR3 sequence (DNA): TGCAGTGCTTACAGAACCGGGACAGGACTCACAGATACGCAGTATCTT. Amino acid sequence: CSAYRTGTGLTDTQYL.

Ten or more counts support this clonotype. V gene TRBV7-9 combines with J gene TRBJ2-7, with 8 bases lining up with TRBD2. CDR3 length: 15 amino acids. J gave up 3 bases and V 1 base, and 5 bases lay outside the gene matches. Looked up from germline, CDR1 is SEHNR and CDR2 is FQNEAQ (reference sequence). CDR3 sequence: CASSLDSSGYYEQYF. The CDR3 nucleotides are TGTGCCAGCAGCTTAGATTCTAGCGGGTACTACGAGCAGTACTTC.

This clonotype was counted at least ten times. The rearrangement links TRBV7-9 to TRBJ2-2, with D unclear. Germline CDR1 SEHNR, CDR2 FQNEAQ (reference sequence). V shed 5 bases and J shed 5 bases, with 9 bases lying between them. The CDR3 sequence is 13 residues long. The CDR3 here is CASSPTSTGELFF. The DNA for the CDR3 is TGTGCCAGCAGCCCCACTTCTACCGGGGAGCTGTTTTTT.

This clonotype was counted ten times or more. The V call is TRBV2, the J call TRBJ1-4; D possibly corresponds to TRBD1 (6 bases). Trimming stripped 7 bases from V and 0 bases from J, with 12 bases between. Germline V gene sequence: CDR1 SNHLY, CDR2 FYNNEI. The CDR3 spans 15 residues. The CDR3 protein is CASTARDTTNEKLFF. Written as DNA, the CDR3 is TGTGCCAGCACCGCTAGGGACACAACTAATGAAAAACTGTTTTTT.

The chain links TRBV4-1 to TRBJ2-7, with D maybe TRBD1 (6 bases). The CDR3 is 15 residues long. V dropped 4 bases and J dropped 6 bases, with 19 bases sitting between them. Germline assignment: CDR1 MGHRA and CDR2 YSYEKL. The CDR3 loop is CASSLDHLTGGEQYF. As DNA, the CDR3 is TGCGCCAGCAGCCTAGATCATCTGACAGGAGGCGAGCAGTACTTC.

The table lists this clonotype with many counts. The CDR3 spells CASSSRGGDGEAFF. CDR3 in DNA: TGTGCCAGCAGCTCCCGGGGCGGGGATGGTGAAGCTTTCTTT. The chain couples TRBV7-6 to TRBJ1-1, with D tentatively TRBD1 (5 bases). The CDR3 is 14 residues long. The germline V and J ends were trimmed by 4 bases and 7 bases, with 16 bases remaining between them. Germline V lookup: CDR1 SGHVS, CDR2 FNYEAQ.

This clonotype showed up many times. The chain links TRBV5-5 to TRBJ2-7; D is unclear. V dropped 1 base and J dropped 1 base, with 9 bases sitting between them. The CDR3 runs 14 residues. CDR1 is SGHKS, CDR2 YYEKEE, per germline (reference sequence). The CDR3 DNA reads TGTGCCAGCAGCTTGTTACGGTATTCCTACGAGCAGTACTTC. Its translation is CASSLLRYSYEQYF.

The chain combines TRBV14 with TRBJ2-2; no definite D call. V was clipped by 0 bases and J by 6 bases, with 11 bases between them. The CDR3 is 15 residues long. Germline V gives CDR1 SGHDN, CDR2 FVKESK. CDR3 protein: CASSQEIGVPGELFF. In nucleotides, the CDR3 is TGTGCCAGCAGCCAAGAGATAGGAGTACCCGGGGAGCTGTTTTTT.

This clonotype turned up a few times. The V and J genes are TRBV20-1 and TRBJ1-1, with unresolved D. Germline assignment: CDR1 DFQATT and CDR2 SNEGSKA (reference sequence). V shed 3 bases and J shed 6 bases, with 11 bases lying between them. The CDR3 is 12 amino acids. The CDR3 reads CSARSLGPEAFF. The CDR3 region has the DNA TGCAGTGCTAGGTCCCTAGGCCCTGAAGCTTTCTTT.

This clonotype was found many times. The rearrangement uses TRBV13 and TRBJ1-2; tentative D call: TRBD1 (6 bases). V lost 6 bases and J lost 1, with 15 bases in between. The CDR3 spans 15 residues. Germline-derived CDR1 and CDR2 are PRHDT and FYEKMQ (reference sequence). The DNA for the CDR3 is TGTGCCAGCAGTTTAATACAGGGACATAACTATGGCTACACCTTC. Translated: CASSLIQGHNYGYTF.

This clonotype was counted many times. The chain links TRBV5-1 to TRBJ1-5; 9 bases match TRBD1. The germline CDR1 and CDR2 sequences are SGHRS and YFSETQ. This CDR3 comprises 16 residues. V was pared by 1 base and J by 1 base, with 3 bases of the junction left unmatched. CDR3 nucleotides: TGCGCCAGCAGCTTGACAGGGGGCGGGAGCAATCAGCCCCAGCATTTT. Translating it yields CASSLTGGGSNQPQHF.